Listed below are T cell receptor beta chains from one sample, sequenced in a study of identifying expanded T cells in peripheral blood. This table comes from immunoSEQ multiplex PCR, and its TCRdb copy is limited to in-frame clones, with some not included. The sample consists of about 91,000 clones, around 88% of them appearing once. Material for sequencing was blood. The receptor set was obtained from a person aged 18-70 years in good health. The CDR3 runs from the conserved cysteine through the conserved F or W. Each record gives: CDR3 protein, CDR3 DNA, V gene, clone size, J gene, D gene. The D gene is left open where the match is weak. Some rows mark clone size as missing; the rest say once, few, many or name a class of expanded clone.

cdr3_aa: CASTEEAGGPRKQFF
cdr3_nt: TGTGCCAGCACCGAAGAAGCGGGAGGGCCTAGAAAGCAGTTCTTC
v_call: TRBV6-5
clone_size: .
j_call: TRBJ2-1
d_call: TRBD2

cdr3_aa: CASKRDGVYEQYF
cdr3_nt: TGTGCCAGCAAACGGGACGGAGTCTACGAGCAGTACTTC
v_call: TRBV2
clone_size: few
j_call: TRBJ2-7
d_call: .

cdr3_aa: CARLYYEQYF
cdr3_nt: TGTGCCAGATTGTACTACGAGCAGTACTTC
v_call: TRBV21-1
clone_size: .
j_call: TRBJ2-7
d_call: .

cdr3_aa: CASSPGRGPADYGYTF
cdr3_nt: TGTGCCAGCAGCCCAGGGCGGGGTCCAGCCGATTATGGCTACACCTTC
v_call: TRBV5-4
clone_size: .
j_call: TRBJ1-2
d_call: .

cdr3_aa: CASSFGPLELFF
cdr3_nt: TGTGCCAGCAGCTTTGGTCCGTTGGAGCTGTTTTTT
v_call: TRBV7-9
clone_size: .
j_call: TRBJ2-2
d_call: .

cdr3_aa: CASSFNRGSYGYTF
cdr3_nt: TGTGCCAGCAGTTTCAACAGGGGAAGCTATGGCTACACCTTC
v_call: TRBV27
clone_size: .
j_call: TRBJ1-2
d_call: TRBD1

cdr3_aa: CASSQNRGNELTDTQYF
cdr3_nt: TGCGCCAGCAGCCAGAATCGGGGGAACGAGTTAACAGATACGCAGTATTTT
v_call: TRBV4-1
clone_size: .
j_call: TRBJ2-3
d_call: .

cdr3_aa: CASKENGQNGELFF
cdr3_nt: TGTGCCAGCAAGGAGAATGGACAAAACGGGGAGCTGTTTTTT
v_call: TRBV6-5
clone_size: .
j_call: TRBJ2-2
d_call: .

cdr3_aa: CASSQDPGPRGGKQYF
cdr3_nt: TGCGCCAGCAGCCAAGATCCGGGGCCCCGCGGGGGTAAGCAGTACTTC
v_call: TRBV4-1
clone_size: .
j_call: TRBJ2-7
d_call: TRBD2

cdr3_aa: CASSPRGLVGTGELFF
cdr3_nt: TGTGCCAGCAGCCCACGGGGACTAGTAGGGACCGGGGAGCTGTTTTTT
v_call: TRBV11-1
clone_size: .
j_call: TRBJ2-2
d_call: TRBD2

cdr3_aa: CASSQERTPSSYNEQFF
cdr3_nt: TGCGCCAGCAGCCAGGAAAGGACGCCGAGCTCCTACAATGAGCAGTTCTTC
v_call: TRBV4-1
clone_size: .
j_call: TRBJ2-1
d_call: .

cdr3_aa: CASSISGGVYEQYF
cdr3_nt: TGTGCCAGTAGTATATCCGGGGGGGTCTACGAGCAGTACTTC
v_call: TRBV19
clone_size: .
j_call: TRBJ2-7
d_call: TRBD2

cdr3_aa: CASGLGGVSYNSPLHF
cdr3_nt: TGTGCTAGTGGTTTGGGGGGAGTCTCCTATAATTCACCCCTCCACTTT
v_call: TRBV12-5
clone_size: once
j_call: TRBJ1-6
d_call: .

cdr3_aa: CSVQTGNGNTIYF
cdr3_nt: TGCAGCGTCCAGACAGGGAATGGAAACACCATATATTTT
v_call: TRBV29-1
clone_size: .
j_call: TRBJ1-3
d_call: TRBD1

cdr3_aa: CAWSGPEQFF
cdr3_nt: TGTGCCTGGAGTGGCCCTGAGCAGTTCTTC
v_call: TRBV30
clone_size: .
j_call: TRBJ2-1
d_call: .

cdr3_aa: CASSLGHGSSYEQYF
cdr3_nt: TGTGCCAGCAGCTTAGGTCACGGGAGCTCCTACGAGCAGTACTTC
v_call: TRBV7-8
clone_size: .
j_call: TRBJ2-7
d_call: .

cdr3_aa: CASSQLPIYEQYF
cdr3_nt: TGTGCCAGCAGCCAACTGCCAATCTACGAGCAGTACTTC
v_call: TRBV14
clone_size: .
j_call: TRBJ2-7
d_call: .

cdr3_aa: CASSLTGTYEQYF
cdr3_nt: TGTGCCAGCAGTTTAACAGGGACCTACGAGCAGTACTTC
v_call: TRBV28
clone_size: .
j_call: TRBJ2-7
d_call: .

cdr3_aa: CASSLAMGQHTGELFF
cdr3_nt: TGTGCCAGCAGCTTAGCTATGGGACAGCACACCGGGGAGCTGTTTTTT
v_call: TRBV7-8
clone_size: few
j_call: TRBJ2-2
d_call: TRBD1

cdr3_aa: CASSLVGQKSHEQYF
cdr3_nt: TGTGCCAGCAGCTTAGTGGGACAGAAGTCCCACGAGCAGTACTTC
v_call: TRBV11-2
clone_size: .
j_call: TRBJ2-7
d_call: TRBD1

cdr3_aa: CASSLADSNNEKLFF
cdr3_nt: TGTGCCAGCAGCTTGGCCGACAGCAATAATGAAAAACTGTTTTTT
v_call: TRBV5-6
clone_size: once
j_call: TRBJ1-4
d_call: .

cdr3_aa: CASSFQNQETQYF
cdr3_nt: TGTGCCAGCAGCTTTCAGAACCAAGAGACCCAGTACTTC
v_call: TRBV7-2
clone_size: .
j_call: TRBJ2-5
d_call: .

cdr3_aa: CASSVVGGVETQYF
cdr3_nt: TGTGCCAGCAGCGTAGTAGGGGGAGTGGAGACCCAGTACTTC
v_call: TRBV9
clone_size: .
j_call: TRBJ2-5
d_call: .